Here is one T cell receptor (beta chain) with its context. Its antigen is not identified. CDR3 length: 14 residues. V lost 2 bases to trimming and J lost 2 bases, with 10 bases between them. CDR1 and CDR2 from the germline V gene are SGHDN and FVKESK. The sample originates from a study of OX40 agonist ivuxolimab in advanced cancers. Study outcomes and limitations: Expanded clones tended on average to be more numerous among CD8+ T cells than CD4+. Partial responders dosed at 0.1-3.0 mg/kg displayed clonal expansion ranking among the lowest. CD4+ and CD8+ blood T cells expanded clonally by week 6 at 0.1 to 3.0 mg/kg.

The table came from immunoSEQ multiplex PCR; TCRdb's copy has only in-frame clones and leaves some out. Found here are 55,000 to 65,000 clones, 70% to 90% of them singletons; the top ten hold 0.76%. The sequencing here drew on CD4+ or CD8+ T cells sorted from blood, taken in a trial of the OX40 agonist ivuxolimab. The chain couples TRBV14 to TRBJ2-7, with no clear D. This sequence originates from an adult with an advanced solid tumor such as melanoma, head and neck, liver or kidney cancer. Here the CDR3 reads CASSQRTAPYEQYF. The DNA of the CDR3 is TGTGCCAGCAGCCAACGGACGGCCCCCTACGAGCAGTACTTC.